This T cell receptor (beta chain) was found in a study of a mutant IDH1 vaccine in newly diagnosed glioma. A word on this clone: Its target is unknown.

Specified time point: week 11, during vaccination. The content of each vaccine dose was 300 ug of mutant IDH1 20-mer peptide, and topical imiquimod accompanied it. New WHO grade 3 or 4 IDH1-mutant, ATRX-lost astrocytomas were present in all donors. Findings and limits, study-wide: Immune responses arising from the vaccine appeared in more than 80% of patients.

Repertoires were generated with immunoSEQ multiplex PCR, while TCRdb's copy carries only in-frame clones and drops some. The sample contains about 64,000 clones, approximately 84% of which appear only once. The source of this sequence is a woman aged 50 to 60 with glioma. Sequenced here: PBMCs, sampled from a glioma patient whose treatment included an IDH1 peptide vaccine.

For the CDR3, the DNA is TGTGCCAGCAGTGACCCGACAGGGCGGGGTCAGCCCCAGCATTTT. It yields the protein CASSDPTGRGQPQHF. The chain combines TRBV6-6 with TRBJ1-5, with TRBD1 matching over 7 bases. The germline gives CDR1 MNHNY, CDR2 SVGAGI (reference sequence). This CDR3 has 15 residues. The junction had 10 bases not matched to a gene; V was cut back by 5 bases and J by 6 bases.